Sequencing of this T cell receptor beta chain was carried out in a study of T cell repertoires in cytomegalovirus infection. On the study more broadly: Recently described HLA-C-restricted plus well-studied HLA-B-restricted CMV epitopes were used. An indication of both CMV infection and matching HLA type came from public TCR beta signatures.

A single record per CDR3 protein comes from TCRdb applying MiXCR to the reads. The profile shows 900,000 to 950,000 distinct CDR3 sequences, approximately 32% of them singletons. Points on this clonotype: Its antigen is as yet unknown.

Notes on the study in general: Predominance within the ex vivo response was attributable to HLA-C-restricted CMV-specific TCR beta clonotypes.

The material sequenced was cultured CD8+ T cells from PBMCs, taken from culture after CMV antigen stimulation. The TCR sequence derives from a human donor in good health (CMV status not recorded). Some clones in this sample may be carry-over from other donors' samples.

CDR3 sequence: CASSLWDRGLYEQYF. For the CDR3, the DNA is TGTGCCAGCAGCTTATGGGACAGGGGGCTATATGAGCAGTACTTC. This chain uses TRBV7-3 with TRBJ2-7, with 12 bases identical to TRBD1. CDR1 and CDR2 from the germline V gene are SGHTA and FQGTGA. V trimming: 2 bases; J trimming: 7 bases; junction bases outside the gene matches: 6. The CDR3 length is 15 residues.